These T cell receptor beta chains were read from a single sample in a study of Ad26.COV2.S vaccination and SARS-CoV-2 variants. Assay: immunoSEQ multiplex PCR; the TCRdb copy retains only in-frame clones and omits some. The sample has around 350,000 clones, 92% seen once; the top ten hold 3% to 5%. The sequenced sample was peripheral blood, obtained after recovery from COVID-19. The receptors come from a human donor who had recovered from COVID-19. The CDR3 runs from the conserved cysteine through the conserved F or W. A D gene is named only where the DNA matches it firmly. Not all rows give a size; the values are once, few, many and, for expanded clones, a class.

v_call: TRBV19
clone_size: .
d_call: .
j_call: TRBJ1-6
cdr3_nt: TGTGCCAGTAATAAACAGGTGAATTCACCCCTCCACTTT
cdr3_aa: CASNKQVNSPLHF

v_call: TRBV11-3
clone_size: .
d_call: .
j_call: TRBJ2-5
cdr3_nt: TGTGCCAGCAGCTTACGACGGGGAGAGACCCAGTACTTC
cdr3_aa: CASSLRRGETQYF

v_call: TRBV14
clone_size: few
d_call: TRBD1
j_call: TRBJ1-6
cdr3_nt: TGTGCCAGCAGCCAGCCCGGGACAGGGGGTTCACCCCTCCACTTT
cdr3_aa: CASSQPGTGGSPLHF

v_call: TRBV5-5
clone_size: .
d_call: .
j_call: TRBJ2-7
cdr3_nt: TGTGCCAGCAGCTTGGCGGTTGGGAGCTCCTACGAGCAGTACTTC
cdr3_aa: CASSLAVGSSYEQYF

v_call: TRBV18
clone_size: .
d_call: .
j_call: TRBJ1-1
cdr3_nt: TGTGCCAGCTCCATAATCTCACGGATGAACACTGAAGCTTTCTTT
cdr3_aa: CASSIISRMNTEAFF

v_call: TRBV3-1/TRBV3-2
clone_size: .
d_call: TRBD2
j_call: TRBJ2-7
cdr3_nt: TGTGCCAGCAGCCAAAAGGCTGGCGGGGGGGTCGAGCAGTACTTC
cdr3_aa: CASSQKAGGGVEQYF

v_call: TRBV5-6
clone_size: .
d_call: TRBD1
j_call: TRBJ2-7
cdr3_nt: TGTGCCAGCAGCCTAGGAAGTCAGGGGGAGTACTTC
cdr3_aa: CASSLGSQGEYF

v_call: TRBV5-5
clone_size: .
d_call: TRBD1
j_call: TRBJ1-1
cdr3_nt: TGTGCCAGCAGCTTGTTGGTCACAGGGGAGGCTTTCTTT
cdr3_aa: CASSLLVTGEAFF

v_call: TRBV5-1
clone_size: .
d_call: .
j_call: TRBJ1-6
cdr3_nt: TGCGCCAGCAGCCCCCGGGAGAATTCACCCCTCCACTTT
cdr3_aa: CASSPRENSPLHF

v_call: TRBV4-1
clone_size: .
d_call: .
j_call: TRBJ1-1
cdr3_nt: TGCGCCAGCTCCCCAGGGACCACTGAAGCTTTCTTT
cdr3_aa: CASSPGTTEAFF

v_call: TRBV6-5
clone_size: .
d_call: .
j_call: TRBJ1-1
cdr3_nt: TGTGCCAGCAGTTACAGGGGGAGCACTGAAGCTTTCTTT
cdr3_aa: CASSYRGSTEAFF

v_call: TRBV4-1
clone_size: .
d_call: TRBD1
j_call: TRBJ2-7
cdr3_nt: TGCGCCAGCAGCCCTACCTCGGACAGGCCGGCCGAGCAGTACTTC
cdr3_aa: CASSPTSDRPAEQYF

v_call: TRBV6-1
clone_size: .
d_call: .
j_call: TRBJ2-1
cdr3_nt: TGTGCCAGCAGTGAAACTTTGGGGCAGGGCCATGAGCAGTTCTTC
cdr3_aa: CASSETLGQGHEQFF

v_call: TRBV7-9
clone_size: .
d_call: .
j_call: TRBJ1-4
cdr3_nt: TGTGCCAGCAGCCCACCCGACCATCCGAAGAGTGAAAAACTGTTTTTT
cdr3_aa: CASSPPDHPKSEKLFF

v_call: TRBV7-9
clone_size: .
d_call: .
j_call: TRBJ2-3
cdr3_nt: TGTGCCGGTAGGGGGGGCTCGGCAGATACGCAGTATTTT
cdr3_aa: CAGRGGSADTQYF

v_call: TRBV12-3/TRBV12-4
clone_size: .
d_call: TRBD2
j_call: TRBJ2-1
cdr3_nt: TGTGCCAGCAGTTTACGGGGGGACAATGAGCAGTTCTTC
cdr3_aa: CASSLRGDNEQFF

v_call: TRBV4-1
clone_size: .
d_call: .
j_call: TRBJ2-3
cdr3_nt: TGCGCCAGCAGCCAGCTCCAGACAGGCACAGATACGCAGTATTTT
cdr3_aa: CASSQLQTGTDTQYF

v_call: TRBV6-5
clone_size: .
d_call: TRBD2
j_call: TRBJ2-5
cdr3_nt: TGTGCCAGCCGGAGCGGGGGGGCGGGGACCCAGTACTTC
cdr3_aa: CASRSGGAGTQYF

v_call: TRBV2
clone_size: .
d_call: .
j_call: TRBJ1-2
cdr3_nt: TGTGCCAGCAGTGGTACGGGGAACTATGGCTACACCTTC
cdr3_aa: CASSGTGNYGYTF

v_call: TRBV6-5
clone_size: .
d_call: .
j_call: TRBJ1-2
cdr3_nt: TGTGCCAGCAGTAACCACCTAAGGACAGAAAATGGCTACACCTTC
cdr3_aa: CASSNHLRTENGYTF

v_call: TRBV7-9
clone_size: .
d_call: .
j_call: TRBJ2-3
cdr3_nt: TGTGCCAGCAGCTCAACCGGTCTCGAGTCAAGCACAGATACGCAGTATTTT
cdr3_aa: CASSSTGLESSTDTQYF

v_call: TRBV6-5
clone_size: once
d_call: .
j_call: TRBJ1-4
cdr3_nt: TGTGCCAGCAGCAAACAGGGCTCTACTAATGAAAAACTGTTTTTT
cdr3_aa: CASSKQGSTNEKLFF

v_call: TRBV2
clone_size: .
d_call: TRBD1
j_call: TRBJ2-1
cdr3_nt: TGTGCCAGCAGTAACCGGGACAGGGGAAACAATGAGCAGTTCTTC
cdr3_aa: CASSNRDRGNNEQFF

v_call: TRBV3-1/TRBV3-2
clone_size: .
d_call: .
j_call: TRBJ2-3
cdr3_nt: TGTGCCAGCAGCCCCGTTGTGGTGGGGCAAACTAGCACAGATACGCAGTATTTT
cdr3_aa: CASSPVVVGQTSTDTQYF

v_call: TRBV5-4
clone_size: .
d_call: .
j_call: TRBJ1-3
cdr3_nt: TGTGCCAGCAGCTTGTACAGGGCTGGAAACACCATATATTTT
cdr3_aa: CASSLYRAGNTIYF

v_call: TRBV11-2
clone_size: .
d_call: TRBD2
j_call: TRBJ2-2
cdr3_nt: TGTGCCAGCAGCTCCCCCCACTCAGCGGGGGGGCCATACACCGGGGAGCTGTTTTTT
cdr3_aa: CASSSPHSAGGPYTGELFF

v_call: TRBV7-9
clone_size: .
d_call: .
j_call: TRBJ2-4
cdr3_nt: TGTGCCAGCAGCTTAGTTGGAGGCAAAAACATTCAGTACTTC
cdr3_aa: CASSLVGGKNIQYF

v_call: TRBV6-1
clone_size: .
d_call: .
j_call: TRBJ1-2
cdr3_nt: TGTGCCAGCAGTGAAGGAGTAGGGGTTTCTTATGGCTACACCTTC
cdr3_aa: CASSEGVGVSYGYTF